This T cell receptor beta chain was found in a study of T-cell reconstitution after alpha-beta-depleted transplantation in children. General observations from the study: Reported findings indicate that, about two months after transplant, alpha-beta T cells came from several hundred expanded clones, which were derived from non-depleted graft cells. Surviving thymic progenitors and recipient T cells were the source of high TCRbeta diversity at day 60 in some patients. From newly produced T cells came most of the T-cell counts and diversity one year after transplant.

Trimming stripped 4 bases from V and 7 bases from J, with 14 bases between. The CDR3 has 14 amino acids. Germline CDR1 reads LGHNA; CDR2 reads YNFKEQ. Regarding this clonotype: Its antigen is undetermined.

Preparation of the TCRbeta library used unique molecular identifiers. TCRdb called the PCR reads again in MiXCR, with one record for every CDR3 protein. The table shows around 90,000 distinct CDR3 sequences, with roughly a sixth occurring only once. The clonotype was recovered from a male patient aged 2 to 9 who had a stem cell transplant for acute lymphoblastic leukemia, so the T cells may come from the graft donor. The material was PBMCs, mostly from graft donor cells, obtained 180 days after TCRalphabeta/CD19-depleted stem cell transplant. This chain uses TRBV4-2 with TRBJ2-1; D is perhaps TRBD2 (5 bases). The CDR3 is CASSRLWPGNEQFF. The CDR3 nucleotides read TGTGCCAGCAGCCGCCTTTGGCCGGGGAATGAGCAGTTCTTC.